The entry that follows covers one T cell receptor beta chain sequence. The sample belongs to a study of blood T cell repertoires in COVID-19. Study context: The study drew acute and convalescent COVID-19 samples from the United States, Italy and Spain. PBMCs, B-cell-depleted T cells, or T cells were the source of the cDNA or gDNA that made up the material.

Clones were sequenced by immunoSEQ multiplex PCR, and TCRdb holds only the in-frame ones, with some missing. The profile shows some 140,000 clones, roughly four fifths of them singletons. The CDR3 has 17 residues. Germline assignment: CDR1 KGHSH and CDR2 LQKENI. Trimming removed 0 bases from V and 3 bases from J; junction bases left unmatched: 5. Donors in Cohort 3 who had recovered were those with two negative PCRs, healthcare professional clearance, or resolution of their symptoms. The sequenced sample consisted of PBMCs or T cells enriched from blood (not recorded which). This clonotype was sampled from a young man who had recovered from COVID-19. V and J are TRBV18 and TRBJ2-7, with TRBD2 matching 13 bases. This CDR3 is CASSPPGGLAGFYEQYF. Here the CDR3 DNA reads TGTGCCAGCTCACCACCGGGGGGACTAGCGGGATTCTACGAGCAGTACTTC.